A single sample gave rise to the 32 T cell receptor beta chains below, sequenced in a study of radiation and T cells in renal cell carcinoma. Assay: immunoSEQ multiplex PCR; the TCRdb copy retains only in-frame clones and omits some. Seen here are some 150,000 clones, about 91% observed once, and the top ten hold about an eighth. As to time point: blood 2 weeks post-SBRT. Described treatment: 15 Gy SBRT to primary tumor, nephrectomy 4 weeks later. Here the sequenced sample was blood, taken from a patient whose treatment included radiotherapy and nephrectomy. These receptors were taken from a woman in her 50s with renal cell carcinoma.

The rearrangement links TRBV5-1 to TRBJ2-2; D is uncertain. Per the germline V gene, CDR1 is SGHRS and CDR2 is YFSETQ. With 2 bases removed from V and 2 bases from J, the gap between germline ends came to 13 bases. This CDR3 spans 16 amino acids. CDR3 nucleotide sequence: TGCGCCAGCAGCTTATATCTGACGGTTAACACCGGGGAGCTGTTTTTT. Protein product: CASSLYLTVNTGELFF.

The chain combines TRBV2 with TRBJ1-1; tentatively, D is TRBD1 (5 bases). This CDR3 region has 13 residues. In germline, CDR1 is SNHLY, CDR2 FYNNEI. The CDR3 sequence is CAGGGNRRTEAFF. The CDR3 nucleotides read TGTGCGGGGGGGGGAAACAGAAGGACTGAAGCTTTCTTT.

This chain links TRBV9 with TRBJ2-5; D remains ambiguous. Trimming left V 4 bases short and J 1 base short, with 11 bases between. The CDR3 sequence is 14 residues long. The germline gives CDR1 SGDLS, CDR2 YYNGEE. The CDR3 region is CASSRRSLQETQYF. The CDR3 coding sequence is TGTGCCAGCAGCCGACGGAGCCTCCAAGAGACCCAGTACTTC. Complete variable domain (other parts from reference TRBV9 and TRBJ2-5): DSGVTQTPKHLITATGQRVTLRCSPRSGDLSVYWYQQSLDQGLQFLIQYYNGEERAKGNILERFSAQQFPDLHSELNLSSLELGDSALYFCASSRRSLQETQYFGPGTRLLVL.

The rearrangement uses TRBV7-3 and TRBJ1-3, with unresolved D. V gave up 5 bases and J gave up 4 bases, with 9 bases separating them. CDR1 is SGHTA and CDR2 is FQGTGA in the germline V gene. The CDR3 sequence is 13 residues long. The CDR3, as DNA: TGTGCCAGCAGCCCGACCGGAGGAAACACCATATATTTT. Translation: CASSPTGGNTIYF.

Only a few counts were recorded for this clone. The CDR3 here is CASRGYNEQFF. CDR3 DNA sequence: TGTGCCAGTAGGGGATACAATGAGCAGTTCTTC. This rearrangement joins TRBV19 to TRBJ2-1; D not certain. The V gene lost 6 bases and the J gene lost 4 bases, with 4 bases spanning the gap. Germline assignment: CDR1 LNHDA and CDR2 SQIVND (reference sequence). This CDR3 comprises 11 residues.

The chain couples TRBV2 to TRBJ2-5; 9 nucleotides align to TRBD2. CDR1 and CDR2 (germline): SNHLY, FYNNEI. CDR3 length: 13 amino acids. Trimming cost V 8 bases and J 3 bases; bases outside gene matches: 4. CDR3 region: CASSSGVKETQYF. The CDR3 DNA sequence: TGTGCCAGCTCTAGCGGGGTAAAAGAGACCCAGTACTTC. Full variable domain (remainder filled in from reference TRBV2 and TRBJ2-5): EPEVTQTPSHQVTQMGQEVILRCVPISNHLYFYWYRQILGQKVEFLVSFYNNEISEKSEIFDDQFSVERPDGSNFTLKIRSTKLEDSAMYFCASSSGVKETQYFGPGTRLLVL.

The rearrangement joins TRBV10-1 to TRBJ2-1; the D gene is possibly TRBD1 (5 bases). This CDR3 has 18 residues. Germline CDR1 and CDR2: WNHNN and SYGVQD (reference sequence). The V gene lost 3 bases and the J gene lost 0 bases, with 18 bases spanning the gap. The CDR3 here is CASSDRVKGPLSYNEQFF. The CDR3 bases are TGCGCCAGCAGTGACCGGGTCAAGGGGCCGCTCTCCTACAATGAGCAGTTCTTC.

This chain uses TRBV5-1 with TRBJ2-3, with D maybe TRBD2 (5 bases). V dropped 0 bases and J dropped 5 bases, with 16 bases sitting between them. Germline assignment: CDR1 SGHRS and CDR2 YFSETQ. This CDR3 is built from 16 residues. CDR3 in DNA: TGCGCCAGCAGCTTGGGTCGGGCGGGTATTCAAGATACGCAGTATTTT. Translation gives CASSLGRAGIQDTQYF.

The chain has TRBV5-1 and TRBJ1-1, with TRBD1 matching over 8 bases. The CDR3 sequence is 15 residues long. Germline values: CDR1 SGHRS, CDR2 YFSETQ. V shed 4 bases and J 1 base; nucleotides not matched to a gene: 6. CDR3 DNA: TGCGCCAGCAGCCCTCTTCAGGGGGCGAACACTGAAGCTTTCTTT. Translation: CASSPLQGANTEAFF.

The chain uses TRBV9 and TRBJ2-2, with 7 bases aligning to TRBD1. This CDR3 has 15 amino acids. Germline V gives CDR1 SGDLS, CDR2 YYNGEE. The V and J ends lost 4 bases and 4 bases, in that order; junction bases with no gene match: 7. The CDR3 DNA sequence: TGTGCCAGCAGCCGACTTGAGGGGGCCACCGGGGAGCTGTTTTTT. This translates into CASSRLEGATGELFF.

This clone occurred a few times. V is TRBV28 and J is TRBJ1-1, with 8 positions matching TRBD1. V trimming: 5 bases; J trimming: 4 bases; junction bases outside the gene matches: 6. In germline, CDR1 is MDHEN, CDR2 SYDVKM. This CDR3 has 14 residues. CDR3 region: CASSATGVSTEAFF. DNA for the CDR3: TGTGCCAGCAGTGCGACAGGGGTTAGCACTGAAGCTTTCTTT.

The J gene is TRBJ1-1, the V gene TRBV18; the D gene is possibly TRBD1 (5 bases). The germline CDR1 and CDR2 sequences are KGHSH and LQKENI. Trimming shortened V by 0 bases and J by 1 base, and 12 bases separated the two germline ends. The CDR3 is made up of 16 amino acids. CDR3 sequence: CASSPPGTDRNTEAFF. The CDR3 bases are TGTGCCAGCTCACCACCAGGGACCGACAGGAACACTGAAGCTTTCTTT.

This chain joins TRBV7-9 and TRBJ1-1; unclear D gene. Germline CDR1 and CDR2: SEHNR and FQNEAQ (reference sequence). The CDR3 covers 15 residues. Trimming took 1 base from V and 2 from J, leaving 11 bases between them. CDR3 in amino acids: CASSLVPSLNTEAFF. CDR3 DNA: TGTGCCAGCAGCTTAGTACCTAGTCTAAACACTGAAGCTTTCTTT.

The chain employs TRBV4-2 and TRBJ2-1; 13 positions agree with TRBD2. The CDR3 totals 15 residues. CDR1 is LGHNA, CDR2 YNFKEQ, per germline. V trimming: 4 bases; J trimming: 5 bases; junction bases outside the gene matches: 2. CDR3 amino acids: CASSRGLAGDNEQFF. Written as DNA, the CDR3 is TGTGCCAGCAGCCGAGGACTAGCGGGAGACAATGAGCAGTTCTTC.

V and J are TRBV15 and TRBJ2-5; the D gene is possibly TRBD2 (6 bases). The germline gives CDR1 LNHNV, CDR2 YYDKDF (reference sequence). Trimming took 3 bases from V and 2 from J, leaving 10 bases between them. This CDR3 region has 14 residues. The CDR3 region has the DNA TGTGCCACCAGCAGGCTAGCGTATCAAGAGACCCAGTACTTC. This encodes CATSRLAYQETQYF.

The table lists this clone with a few counts. In DNA form, the CDR3 reads TGTGCCAGCAGTTACACCGGGACAGGGAACAATGAGCAGTTCTTC. Protein product: CASSYTGTGNNEQFF. V and J are TRBV6-5 and TRBJ2-1; 9 bases match TRBD1. The CDR3 runs 15 residues. The germline gives CDR1 MNHEY, CDR2 SVGAGI. V trimming: 2 bases; J trimming: 5 bases; junction bases outside the gene matches: 4.

CDR3 bases: TGTGCCAGCAGCAATCTCCCGACAAAGTCACCCCTCCACTTT. Residues: CASSNLPTKSPLHF. The chain carries TRBV11-1 and TRBJ1-6, with D uncertain. Trimming pared 5 bases from V and 10 bases from J, leaving 15 bases between. Germline V gene lookup returns CDR1 SGHAT and CDR2 FQDESV (reference sequence). The CDR3 is 14 residues long.

The chain has TRBV7-9 and TRBJ2-1; the match to TRBD1 covers 7 bases. The CDR3 consists of 15 residues. With 1 base clipped from V and 7 bases from J, the junction kept 7 bases outside the gene matches. Germline loops: CDR1 SEHNR, CDR2 FQNEAQ (reference sequence). The chain's CDR3 is CASSLVRQGGNEQFF. CDR3 sequence (DNA): TGTGCCAGCAGCTTAGTGAGACAGGGTGGGAATGAGCAGTTCTTC.

The V and J genes are TRBV2 and TRBJ1-3; weak D call: TRBD1 (5 bases). Deletions cut 0 bases from V and 0 bases from J, with 9 bases between. The CDR3 is made up of 16 amino acids. Germline loops: CDR1 SNHLY, CDR2 FYNNEI. The DNA for the CDR3 is TGTGCCAGCAGTGAAGCAGCGGGGGGCTCTGGAAACACCATATATTTT. It encodes CASSEAAGGSGNTIYF.

This clone has just one count. The V and J genes are TRBV5-4 and TRBJ2-2; 9 nucleotides agree with TRBD1. J lost 5 bases, V lost 4 bases, and 6 bases had no gene match. Germline V gene lookup returns CDR1 SGHNT and CDR2 YYREEE (reference sequence). This CDR3 has 15 amino acids. The CDR3 sequence: CASSGTGLGTGELFF. For the CDR3, the DNA is TGTGCCAGCAGCGGGACAGGGTTGGGGACCGGGGAGCTGTTTTTT.

The chain links TRBV7-2 to TRBJ2-2; 8 nucleotides line up with TRBD1. The CDR3 covers 15 residues. With V trimmed by 5 bases and J by 7 bases, 9 bases remained unmatched. Per the germline V gene, CDR1 is SGHTA and CDR2 is FQGNSA. Here the CDR3 DNA reads TGTGCCAGCAGCACCCAGGGGGCGGGTAACGGGGAGCTGTTTTTT. Translating gives CASSTQGAGNGELFF.

The chain joins TRBV19 to TRBJ1-1; TRBD1 agrees at 9 bases. CDR1 and CDR2 (germline): LNHDA, SQIVND (reference sequence). J lost 1 base, V lost 7 bases, and 4 bases had no gene match. CDR3 length: 14 amino acids. The CDR3 DNA reads as TGTGCCAGTACCTCGGGACAGGGGAACACTGAAGCTTTCTTT. This encodes CASTSGQGNTEAFF. The whole variable domain, filled in from reference TRBV19 and TRBJ1-1, reads DGGITQSPKYLFRKEGQNVTLSCEQNLNHDAMYWYRQDPGQGLRLIYYSQIVNDFQKGDIAEGYSVSREKKESFPLTVTSAQKNPTAFYLCASTSGQGNTEAFFGQGTRLTVV.

The genes are TRBV2 and TRBJ1-2; 11 nucleotides agree with TRBD1. Looked up from germline, CDR1 is SNHLY and CDR2 is FYNNEI. This CDR3 region has 14 residues. Trimming removed 6 bases from V and 8 bases from J; junction bases left unmatched: 8. The CDR3 DNA reads as TGTGCCAGCAGGCCCGGGACAGGGGGACCAGGCTACACCTTC. This encodes CASRPGTGGPGYTF.

V usage is TRBV6-5 and J usage is TRBJ1-1; possibly TRBD1 for D (6 bases). The CDR3 loop spans 14 amino acids. The V and J ends lost 2 bases and 4 bases respectively, with 11 bases between them. Germline CDR1 and CDR2: MNHEY and SVGAGI. The CDR3 is CASSYGGAGTEAFF. CDR3 DNA: TGTGCCAGCAGTTACGGGGGGGCGGGCACTGAAGCTTTCTTT.

CDR3 protein: CASSLGSNTEAFF. DNA for the CDR3: TGTGCCAGCAGCCTGGGATCGAACACTGAAGCTTTCTTT. This chain connects TRBV7-3 to TRBJ1-1; D unclear. The CDR3 consists of 13 residues. From germline, CDR1 is SGHTA and CDR2 FQGTGA. Trimming took off 5 bases at V and 1 base at J, with 8 bases between the two ends.

The DNA of the CDR3 is TGCGCCAGCAGCCAAGATCCCCTGGCCGGGGAGACCCAGTACTTC. Amino acids: CASSQDPLAGETQYF. The chain links TRBV4-1 to TRBJ2-5, with D unclear. Trimming took off 0 bases at V and 5 bases at J, with 13 bases between the two ends. CDR3 length equals 15 residues. From germline, CDR1 is MGHRA and CDR2 YSYEKL.

The chain uses TRBV25-1 and TRBJ2-5; D not resolved. Germline CDR1 and CDR2: MGHDK and SYGVNS. Deletions cut 6 bases from V and 4 bases from J, with 15 bases between. The length of the CDR3 is 14 residues. This CDR3 is CASRELTGRETQYF. The DNA of the CDR3 is TGTGCCAGCAGGGAACTGACCGGTCGAGAGACCCAGTACTTC. The whole variable domain, filled in from reference TRBV25-1 and TRBJ2-5, reads EADIYQTPRYLVIGTGKKITLECSQTMGHDKMYWYQQDPGMELHLIHYSYGVNSTEKGDLSSESTVSRIRTEHFPLTLESARPSHTSQYLCASRELTGRETQYFGPGTRLLVL.

The rearrangement links TRBV19 to TRBJ2-1; TRBD2 matches 9 bases. J gave up 4 bases and V 6 bases, and 7 bases lay outside the gene matches. CDR1 is LNHDA and CDR2 is SQIVND in the germline V gene (reference sequence). The CDR3 has 15 amino acids. As DNA, the CDR3 is TGTGCCAGTAGCCAAACTAGCGGGCCTTACAATGAGCAGTTCTTC. It yields the protein CASSQTSGPYNEQFF.

The chain recombines TRBV4-1 with TRBJ1-5; 10 bases fit TRBD1. V lost 3 bases, J lost 1 base, and 6 bases stayed unmatched. The CDR3 extends over 17 amino acids. Looked up from germline, CDR1 is MGHRA and CDR2 is YSYEKL. This CDR3 reads CASSHRQGAWSNQPQHF. CDR3 nucleotides: TGCGCCAGCAGCCACAGACAGGGGGCTTGGAGCAATCAGCCCCAGCATTTT.

This chain links TRBV9 with TRBJ2-1, with TRBD2 as a possible D gene (6 bases). In germline, CDR1 is SGDLS, CDR2 YYNGEE. Trimming shortened V by 1 base and J by 2 bases, and 10 bases separated the two germline ends. The CDR3 is 15 amino acids. CDR3 in amino acids: CASSVMGTAYNEQFF. The CDR3, as DNA: TGTGCCAGCAGCGTAATGGGGACTGCCTACAATGAGCAGTTCTTC.

The chain joins TRBV19 to TRBJ1-2, with 7 bases that match TRBD1. The CDR3 is 16 amino acids. Trimming removed 7 bases from V and 0 bases from J; junction bases left unmatched: 11. In germline, CDR1 is LNHDA, CDR2 SQIVND (reference sequence). The CDR3 region is CASTPGRGIANYGYTF. The CDR3 DNA is TGTGCCAGTACCCCCGGCAGGGGGATAGCTAACTATGGCTACACCTTC.

This clone was found once. The chain is built from TRBV6-1 and TRBJ1-1, with D unresolved. CDR1 and CDR2 (germline): MNHNS, SASEGT. This CDR3 contains 14 residues. The germline V and J ends were trimmed by 2 bases and 9 bases, with 16 bases remaining between them. The CDR3 DNA follows: TGTGCCAGCAGTGAAATTGGGAGGGTCCCGAAAGCTTTCTTT. This sequence encodes CASSEIGRVPKAFF.